The 17 T cell receptor beta chains reported below all come from one sample, sequenced in a study of T cell responses to AZD1222 COVID-19 vaccine. Repertoires were generated with immunoSEQ multiplex PCR, while TCRdb's copy carries only in-frame clones and drops some. Among about 160,000 clones, roughly nine tenths were seen once, and the ten largest hold approximately 3.4%. Specimen: peripheral blood, collected 28 days after the second AZD1222 dose. The receptors originated from an adult who received the AZD1222 COVID-19 vaccine.

J is TRBJ2-1 and V is TRBV18; no firm D call. V was pared by 3 bases and J by 1 base, with 16 bases between. Germline CDR1 is KGHSH and CDR2 is LQKENI. The CDR3 sequence is 17 residues long. In DNA form, the CDR3 reads TGTGCCAGCTCACCTCCTACCGGGCAGAGTTCCTACAATGAGCAGTTCTTC. Amino acid sequence: CASSPPTGQSSYNEQFF.

The chain uses TRBV4-3 and TRBJ2-7, with 10 bases identical to TRBD2. Germline CDR1 and CDR2: LGHNA and YSLEER. This CDR3 has 16 residues. Losses at the gene ends were 1 base for V and 4 bases for J; bases not matched to a gene: 7. CDR3 nucleotides: TGCGCCAGCAGCCAAGGTCCTAGCGGGAGTCATTACGAGCAGTACTTC. This gives the protein CASSQGPSGSHYEQYF.

V is TRBV3-1 (or the pseudogene TRBV3-2) and J is TRBJ1-1, with no clear D. V was cut by 5 bases and J by 0 bases, with 13 bases left in between. The CDR3 contains 15 residues. Germline CDR1 is LGHDT and CDR2 is YNNKEL (reference sequence). This CDR3 reads CASSSRTLLNTEAFF. CDR3 bases: TGTGCCAGCAGCTCACGGACCCTACTGAACACTGAAGCTTTCTTT.

In its sample, this clone was seen once. This chain links TRBV6-5 with TRBJ2-1, with a weak D call TRBD2 (5 bases). Deletions cut 2 bases from V and 5 bases from J, with 16 bases between. Germline V gene lookup returns CDR1 MNHEY and CDR2 SVGAGI. CDR3 length: 16 amino acids. Written as DNA, the CDR3 is TGTGCCAGCAGTTACCTCTCGGAACTAGGAAACAATGAGCAGTTCTTC. It codes for CASSYLSELGNNEQFF.

The chain is built from TRBV7-9 and TRBJ1-4, with no clear D. The CDR3 covers 13 residues. Trimming took 1 base from V and 7 from J, leaving 7 bases between them. The germline CDR1 and CDR2 sequences are SEHNR and FQNEAQ (reference sequence). The CDR3 sequence is CASSLGLGEKLFF. In DNA, the CDR3 is TGTGCCAGCAGCTTAGGGTTGGGTGAAAAACTGTTTTTT.

As DNA, the CDR3 is TGTGCCAGCAGCCGGAAGGTCACCTATAATTCACCCCTCCACTTT. Protein product: CASSRKVTYNSPLHF. The V gene is TRBV7-2, the J gene TRBJ1-6; D uncertain. Deletions cut 5 bases from V and 2 bases from J, with 10 bases between. Germline V gene data show CDR1 as SGHTA and CDR2 as FQGNSA. There are 15 residues in the CDR3.

V usage is TRBV5-4 and J usage is TRBJ1-5; 7 bases fit TRBD1. V was pared by 4 bases and J by 6 bases, with 16 bases of the junction left unmatched. This CDR3 spans 17 amino acids. Per germline, CDR1 SGHNT and CDR2 YYREEE (reference sequence). CDR3 amino acids: CASSPPDSRGRIQPQHF. The DNA for the CDR3 is TGTGCCAGCAGCCCCCCTGATTCGAGGGGGCGGATTCAGCCCCAGCATTTT.

Points on this clone: This specimen includes other DNA sequences encoding the same CDR3. The chain carries TRBV9 and TRBJ1-5; a weak D match, TRBD1 (5 bases). This CDR3 is 14 amino acids long. Germline CDR1 and CDR2: SGDLS and YYNGEE. Trimming left V 0 bases short and J 1 base short, with 5 bases between. In DNA form, the CDR3 reads TGTGCCAGCAGCGTAGGGGGGAGCAATCAGCCCCAGCATTTT. Its protein is CASSVGGSNQPQHF.

This clone was counted only a few times. The rearrangement uses TRBV16 and TRBJ2-7; TRBD1 is a possible D gene (6 bases). Germline values: CDR1 KGHSY, CDR2 FQNENV. V shed 0 bases and J shed 9 bases, with 12 bases lying between them. This CDR3 spans 13 amino acids. The CDR3 is CASSQSAETGQYF. The CDR3 region has the DNA TGTGCCAGCAGCCAATCGGCCGAGACAGGGCAGTACTTC.

This chain joins TRBV5-1 and TRBJ1-3; D gene ambiguous. Trimming left V 0 bases short and J 0 bases short, with 4 bases between. In germline, CDR1 is SGHRS, CDR2 YFSETQ. The CDR3 consists of 14 residues. CDR3 in amino acids: CASSLGDSGNTIYF. The CDR3 DNA is TGCGCCAGCAGCTTGGGAGACTCTGGAAACACCATATATTTT.

V and J are TRBV19 and TRBJ1-5, with D perhaps TRBD1 (5 bases). The CDR3 runs 18 residues. Germline V gene sequence: CDR1 LNHDA, CDR2 SQIVND (reference sequence). V lost 5 bases, J lost 0 bases, and 20 bases lay in between. The CDR3 reads CASSFPGMGVYSNQPQHF. The CDR3 DNA reads TGTGCCAGTAGTTTCCCTGGGATGGGGGTATATAGCAATCAGCCCCAGCATTTT.

As regards this clone: The junction departs from the called germline gene at one end, perhaps through a read error. Other DNA sequences in this sample translate to the same CDR3. The J gene is TRBJ1-3, the V gene TRBV29-1; 9 bases fit TRBD1. The germline gives CDR1 SQVTM, CDR2 ANQGSEA. This CDR3 contains 14 residues. DNA of the CDR3: TGCAGTGTTGAAACAGGGGGCGAGAGGAACACCATATATTTT. It codes for CSVETGGERNTIYF.

The chain couples TRBV5-1 to TRBJ1-4; D unclear. Trimming shortened V by 3 bases and J by 5 bases, and 5 bases separated the two germline ends. This CDR3 has 12 residues. Per germline, CDR1 SGHRS and CDR2 YFSETQ. CDR3 amino acids: CASSWGNEKLFF. DNA of the CDR3: TGCGCCAGCAGCTGGGGAAATGAAAAACTGTTTTTT.

The chain couples TRBV27 to TRBJ2-1; the match to TRBD2 covers 13 bases. Germline V gene data show CDR1 as MNHEY and CDR2 as SMNVEV (reference sequence). The CDR3 spans 19 residues. Losses at the gene ends were 5 bases for V and 5 bases for J; bases not matched to a gene: 15. The CDR3 DNA follows: TGTGCCAGCAGTCACATCCCCGGGACTAGCGGGACGTTTGACAATGAGCAGTTCTTC. It is translated as CASSHIPGTSGTFDNEQFF.

The chain is built from TRBV24-1 and TRBJ2-7, with 7 bases lining up with TRBD1. The CDR3 spans 11 residues. J lost 3 bases, V lost 10 bases, and 2 bases had no gene match. Germline-derived CDR1 and CDR2 are KGHDR and SFDVKD. In DNA, the CDR3 is TGTGCCACGAGGGACAGCTACGAGCAGTACTTC. This codes for CATRDSYEQYF.

The V call is TRBV28, the J call TRBJ1-1; D ambiguous. The CDR3 sequence is 14 residues long. Germline loops: CDR1 MDHEN, CDR2 SYDVKM. The germline V and J ends were trimmed by 6 bases and 0 bases, with 11 bases remaining between them. CDR3 coding DNA: TGTGCCAGCAGCCGATACAGATTGAACACTGAAGCTTTCTTT. This encodes CASSRYRLNTEAFF. Full variable domain (outside the CDR3, taken from reference TRBV28 and TRBJ1-1): DVKVTQSSRYLVKRTGEKVFLECVQDMDHENMFWYRQDPGLGLRLIYFSYDVKMKEKGDIPEGYSVSREKKERFSLILESASTNQTSMYLCASSRYRLNTEAFFGQGTRLTVV.

This clone was detected only once. The chain joins TRBV28 to TRBJ1-1, with D uncertain. V was shortened by 3 bases and J by 7 bases, with 12 bases between the two germline ends. CDR3 length: 13 residues. The germline CDR1 and CDR2 sequences are MDHEN and SYDVKM. The CDR3 bases are TGTGCCAGCAGTTTGGGAGGGCGGGATGAAGCTTTCTTT. Its protein product is CASSLGGRDEAFF. The whole variable domain, remainder taken from reference TRBV28 and TRBJ1-1, is DVKVTQSSRYLVKRTGEKVFLECVQDMDHENMFWYRQDPGLGLRLIYFSYDVKMKEKGDIPEGYSVSREKKERFSLILESASTNQTSMYLCASSLGGRDEAFFGQGTRLTVV.